What follows is one TCR beta chain and its context. Its binding antigen is unknown. It has no much larger one-base neighbor in the sample; base qualities were not kept. The sample comes from a study of cytomegalovirus exposure and HLA in healthy donors (dated by TCRdb to the late 2010s). Concerning the study at large: An earlier analysis of some 600 of the donors reported over 250 Gb of sequence data and roughly 120 million unique TCR beta sequences obtained from some 170 million T cells. Roughly 300 gigabases of sequencing data and approximately 80 million unique TCR sequences were included in an early release covering several hundred HLA-typed donors. Of the roughly 400 genotyped donors, around 81% fell in the genetic ancestry cluster associated with self-reported Caucasian donors. The study aimed to test whether cataloging public T cell receptors could reveal signatures of past pathogen exposure. The study profiled the T cell repertoires of hundreds of subjects by immunosequencing and related them to cytomegalovirus serostatus. Along with the roughly 710-subject first cohort, a separate validation cohort of about 110 different subjects was used. The study combined high-throughput TCR immunosequencing, statistical association of individual TCRs with disease status, and machine learning to predict cytomegalovirus infection status. To study patterns of TCR occurrence, a later analysis re-analyzed previously published TCR beta repertoires from 666 donors and added high-resolution HLA genotyping. Rather than using new phenotypic data, the later analysis identified candidate immune exposures from TCR beta sequences and from how often those sequences occurred across donors. In an earlier analysis of about 590 of the donors, high-throughput TCR beta sequencing was used to judge whether each TCR beta V gene segment behaved as functional or pseudogenic. Donor age, sex, ethnicity and CMV serostatus were compiled together with the repertoire data. A later genetic analysis took genome-wide SNP genotypes for about three fifths of the 666 donors and used that subset as a discovery cohort. Every repertoire in the discovery cohort had been generated on one and the same sequencing platform. Both class I and class II loci were covered by HLA typing, at four-digit resolution. The number of typed donors differed by locus: about 620-630 for A, B, C, DRB1 and DQB1; 500 to 550 for DQA1; over 600 for DPA1; and 400 to 480 for DPB1. Roughly five DR-DQ haplotypes were handled as single units for association and clustering, since linkage in the cohort was strong. Among 398 genotyped donors of the cohort, an average of approximately 240,000 unique TCR beta nucleotide sequences were sequenced per donor, around a sixth of them non-productive. Overall results and qualifications from the work: Because HLA typing was missing for some donors at each locus, association tests included only the typed subset. Cytomegalovirus status was reported to be diagnosed by the classifier with high specificity and sensitivity in both the original and validation cohorts. Some IMGT-functional V segments, including TRBV6-2 and TRBV6-3, could not be told apart with the 87-base-pair reads, so those segments were excluded. According to a later analysis, most CMV-associated TCR beta chains appeared to be HLA-restricted, and the HLA associations seemed to be driven largely by CMV exposure. A cluster of highly shared sequence variants was judged likely to represent a technical artifact of the sequencing pipeline. The study listed over 150 TCR beta chains as associated with cytomegalovirus. At a false discovery rate of 0.05, a later analysis linked 16,951 TCR beta sequences to specific HLA alleles. Assigning TCR associations to individual alleles was difficult when HLA alleles, especially DR and DQ, strongly co-occurred. It was suggested by the authors that the approach could potentially be generalized to other disease states and immunological phenotypes. For the cohort, immune exposure information was limited to CMV serostatus. A later analysis found that HLA-associated TCR beta chains were more clonally expanded and had lower generation probabilities than equally common non-associated chains. According to a later analysis, TCR association rates differed among HLA loci, with DRB1 alleles showing the most associated TCRs and HLA-C alleles showing the fewest. Correlated functional status among segregating V segments might reflect linkage disequilibrium, but an unknown experimental factor could not be ruled out. While some public TCRs were present in many individuals, most TCR sequences turned up only very rarely across donors. Compared with the approximately 670-donor mean, donors in an Asian-associated ancestry cluster had fewer N-insertions in productive TCRs, according to a later genetic analysis. A later genetic analysis associated a missense DCLRE1C variant with V-gene and J-gene trimming of TCR beta chains, and an independent cohort replicated the association. According to a later analysis, parvovirus B19, influenza, CMV and Epstein-Barr virus appeared linked to several top co-occurrence clusters. In an earlier analysis of around 500 of the donors, most TCR beta V segments appeared in productive rearrangements about 90% or about 30% of the time, broadly matching IMGT annotations. The presence/absence analyses assumed that sequencing depth was roughly uniform across donors, and that assumption may not be true. Only TCR beta chains were sequenced in this cohort, and the absence of alpha or paired-chain data limited detectable features. Because counts were too low, some 17 rarely observed V segments, including chromosome 9 orphons, were excluded from the earlier analysis of some 590 of the donors. In vitro tests confirmed that a few of the cytomegalovirus-associated TCR beta chains recognize cytomegalovirus antigens. A further reported finding was that TCR beta sequences accurately predicted the HLA-A and HLA-B alleles for most subjects in the first cohort.

The cohort consisted of 666 healthy bone marrow donors. Cohort members were all nominally healthy when sampled, although unrecorded immune exposures were likely present. The donor tested CMV seronegative and was one of the 352 seronegative cohort members. A peripheral blood sample was collected from each donor, and TCR beta sequencing was performed on peripheral blood mononuclear cells. The Qiagen DNeasy Blood Extraction Kit was used to extract genomic DNA from the blood cell samples. Per the germline V gene, MGHRA is the CDR1 and YSYEKL is the CDR2. V is clipped by 0 bases and J by 5 bases, and the sequence between their germline boundaries is 17 bases long. The CDR3 numbers 16 residues from cysteine through phenylalanine. Only CDR3 DNA is held: 48 bases, read in frame from base 1. Library preparation used the immunoSEQ multiplex PCR assay. For the multiplex PCR, a mixture combining 60 forward primers for TCR Vbeta segments and 13 reverse primers for TCR Jbeta segments was used. A multiplex PCR assay on genomic DNA amplified the CDR3 region of rearranged TCR beta genes. The Illumina HiSeq System was used to sequence the amplified TCR beta libraries as 87-base-pair reads. The published analysis was carried out like this. A later analysis tallied tens of millions of unique TCR beta chains across the 666 repertoires, and approximately 9.9 million of those chains were shared by two or more donors. Raw reads were error-corrected and collapsed into unique sequences by a nearest-neighbor algorithm in which closely related sequences were merged to remove PCR and sequencing errors. V, D and J gene segments were assigned by aligning CDR3 sequences to IMGT reference sequences. For a sequence to be retained, a match of at least six nucleotides to both a V gene segment and a J gene segment was required. Rearrangements were classified as productive when the CDR3 lacked stop codons and remained in frame with V and J, and all other rearrangements were classified as non-productive. CDR3 was defined by IMGT convention, running from the second conserved V-encoded cysteine to the conserved J-encoded phenylalanine. In an earlier analysis of roughly 610 of the donors, sequences lacking an unambiguous match to a single V gene segment were excluded. An earlier analysis of 587 of the donors classified V segments as functional when productive rearrangements were above 56.7% and as segregating when the standard deviation between donors was above 5%. A statistical classification framework was built for diagnosing cytomegalovirus status from the catalog of TCR beta chain sequences. V and J gene assignment, in a later analysis, came from comparing TCR nucleotide sequences with IMGT/GENE-DB human TR gene sequences. In a later analysis, CDR3 sequences and most-parsimonious VDJ recombination scenarios were assigned using the TCRdist pipeline. In a later analysis, every TCR beta chain was defined by the combination of its CDR3 amino acid sequence and its V-gene family, and reads without a unique V-gene family were dropped. To address suspected cross-contamination and a sequencing artifact, a later analysis removed 450 to 700 highly shared, low-generation-probability nucleotide sequences. In a later analysis, a clonal expansion index was calculated for each public chain from normalized within-repertoire ranks of inferred template counts. Generation probabilities in a later analysis came from a VDJ recombination model fitted to out-of-frame rearrangements, and those results were checked against IGoR. A later analysis scored TCR-TCR, TCR-HLA and TCR-CMV co-occurrence with hypergeometric tests, applying a repertoire-size bias correction to TCR pairs. A later analysis estimated false discovery rates by permuting HLA or CMV assignments 20 times. In a later analysis, co-occurring TCRs were grouped using DBSCAN, and TCRdist sequence similarity was added for clustering within HLA-allele-positive subsets. For co-occurrence clustering, repertoires with fewer than 30,000 or more than 120,000 public chains were excluded, along with roughly 5 repertoires with anomalous nucleotide sharing. Here the immuneACCESS table is served through TCRdb, limited to in-frame sequences with V and J called. Missing clones are a known gap in these copies; in checked studies unresolved V genes cover under half, and the rest lacks a known reason. The DNA was the basis for D and trimming; V, J and clone size are from that table. The sample yields about 160,000 clones; roughly 84% were counted once. Of the sample, about 1.5% falls within the top ten clones.

The clonotype comes from a male donor in good health and CMV-seronegative. Recombination joined TRBV4-1 with TRBJ2-7; confidence is insufficient to name the D gene. Input material: PBMCs. The CDR3 here reads CASSQDDKRFRNEQYF. The DNA is TGCGCCAGCAGCCAAGATGACAAAAGGTTCCGGAACGAGCAGTACTTC.